This T cell receptor beta chain came from a study of T cells in Graves' hyperthyroidism and ophthalmopathy. Study overall: Peripheral blood was taken when the disease was first diagnosed, before any treatment began.

V lost 0 bases and J lost 4, with 9 bases in between. CDR3 length equals 15 residues. Germline values: CDR1 WSHSY, CDR2 SAAADI. Isolation of PBMCs was performed on around 9.3 ml fresh peripheral blood. Concerning this clonotype itself: Antigen: not known.

General study points: Stable hyperthyroidism was told apart from ophthalmopathy by a model built on 13 V-J features. Most thyroid clonotypes that were expanded above 0.001 also turned up in blood.

TCR beta CDR3 region amplification was performed from RNA transcripts. Primed by the HTBI set, a first-round RT-PCR was run on the TCR CDR3. TCRdb redid the calling of the multiplex PCR reads with MiXCR, one entry per CDR3 protein. The sample records hundreds of thousands of distinct CDR3 sequences, 15% to 20% being singletons. The chain carries TRBV10-2 and TRBJ2-2; the D gene is possibly TRBD1 (5 bases). The specimen sequenced was blood. The sequence derives from a woman aged 25 to 45 with Graves' hyperthyroidism. In DNA, the CDR3 is TGCGCCAGCAGTGAGTCGGGGCCGGTCACCGGGGAGCTGTTTTTT. Translated, it gives CASSESGPVTGELFF.